This TCR beta chain appears in the sequencing data of a study of T cells in Graves' hyperthyroidism and ophthalmopathy. In this sample, this clonotype turned up many times. Amplification yielded TCR beta CDR3 regions, with RNA transcripts as the source. Initially, a first-round RT-PCR of the TCR CDR3 employed the HTBI primer set. Each CDR3 protein is one row after TCRdb ran MiXCR on the multiplex PCR reads. This table has around 380,000 distinct CDR3 sequences, 13% appearing once. The CDR3 sequence is 14 residues long. In germline, CDR1 is SGHRS, CDR2 YFSETQ. With V trimmed by 5 bases and J by 5 bases, 8 bases remained unmatched.

The clonotype comes from a man aged 25 to 45 with Graves' hyperthyroidism that later progressed to Graves' ophthalmopathy. The sequenced sample was blood. The gene calls are TRBV5-1 and TRBJ2-5; 8 nucleotides align to TRBD1. The CDR3 sequence is CASSYQGAEETQYF. CDR3 DNA sequence: TGCGCCAGCAGTTACCAGGGGGCTGAGGAGACCCAGTACTTC.